The 5 T cell receptor beta chains below come from one sample, sequenced in a study of blood T cells in healthy people across ages. PCR was performed a second time for roughly 7 to 12 cycles using a sample-barcoded 5' primer and a J-beta primer mix. Each CDR3 protein gets one entry after TCRdb re-called the 5' RACE reads with MiXCR. Here the sample spans about 1.6 million distinct CDR3 sequences, roughly 30% being singletons. The specimen sequenced was blood. Receptors originate from a woman in her twenties or thirties in good health.

J is TRBJ2-7 and V is TRBV5-1; 9 bases are shared with TRBD1. CDR1 SGHRS and CDR2 YFSETQ come from the germline V gene. With V trimmed by 0 bases and J by 2 bases, 9 bases remained unmatched. This CDR3 has 17 residues. CDR3 DNA: TGCGCCAGCAGCTTGGACCGGGGGACAGGGCTCCCCTACGAGCAGTACTTC. It is translated as CASSLDRGTGLPYEQYF. Filled out from reference TRBV5-1 and TRBJ2-7, the complete variable domain reads KAGVTQTPRYLIKTRGQQVTLSCSPISGHRSVSWYQQTPGQGLQFLFEYFSETQRNKGNFPGRFSGRQFSNSRSEMNVSTLELGDSALYLCASSLDRGTGLPYEQYFGPGTRLTVT.

The chain is built from TRBV7-9 and TRBJ2-1, with D possibly TRBD1 on 6 matching bases. Looked up from germline, CDR1 is SEHNR and CDR2 is FQNEAQ (reference sequence). This CDR3 region has 13 residues. Trimming took off 4 bases at V and 7 bases at J, with 11 bases between the two ends. DNA for the CDR3: TGTGCCAGCAGCTCTGGGGACAAAAATGAGCAGTTCTTC. It yields the protein CASSSGDKNEQFF.

This clonotype has only one observation. This chain uses TRBV27 with TRBJ1-2; the D is unclear. The V gene's germline CDR1 is MNHEY and CDR2 SMNVEV (reference sequence). Trimming cost V 7 bases and J 7 bases, with 19 bases left between them. The CDR3 is made up of 14 amino acids. CDR3 protein: CASNPRSGILGYTF. The CDR3 nucleotides are TGTGCCAGCAACCCTAGGAGTGGGATACTTGGCTACACCTTC.

This clonotype showed up just a few times. The chain links TRBV6-4 to TRBJ2-1; D not resolved. V was cut by 3 bases and J by 8 bases, with 11 bases left in between. The CDR3 has 13 amino acids. CDR1 and CDR2 (germline): MRHNA, SNTAGT. The CDR3 sequence is CASSDRAGDEQFF. The CDR3 bases are TGTGCCAGCAGTGATCGAGCTGGCGATGAGCAGTTCTTC.

This clonotype was counted between two and nine times. The V call is TRBV20-1, the J call TRBJ2-1, with a tentative D call TRBD2 (5 bases). The V and J ends lost 7 bases and 4 bases respectively, with 23 bases between them. The CDR3 spans 16 residues. Per the germline V gene, CDR1 is DFQATT and CDR2 is SNEGSKA (reference sequence). Here the CDR3 DNA reads TGCAGTGTCACGGGAAGGCGGGCAGGCCAATACAATGAGCAGTTCTTC. This gives the protein CSVTGRRAGQYNEQFF.